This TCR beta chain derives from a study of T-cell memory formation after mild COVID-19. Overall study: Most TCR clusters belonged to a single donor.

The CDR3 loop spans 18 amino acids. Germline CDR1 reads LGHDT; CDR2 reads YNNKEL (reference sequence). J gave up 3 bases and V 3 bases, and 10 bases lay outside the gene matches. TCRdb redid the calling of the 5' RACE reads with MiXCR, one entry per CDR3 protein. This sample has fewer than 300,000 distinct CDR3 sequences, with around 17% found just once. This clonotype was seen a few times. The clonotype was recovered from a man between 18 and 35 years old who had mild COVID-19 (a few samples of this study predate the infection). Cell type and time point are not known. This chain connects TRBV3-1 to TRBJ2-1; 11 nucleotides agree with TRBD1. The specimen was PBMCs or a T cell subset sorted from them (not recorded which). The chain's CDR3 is CASSQWTGGVFVYNEQFF. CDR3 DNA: TGTGCCAGCAGCCAGTGGACAGGGGGCGTTTTTGTCTACAATGAGCAGTTCTTC.